The rows below give T cell receptor beta chains drawn from one sample of a study of cytomegalovirus exposure and HLA in healthy donors. Clones were sequenced by immunoSEQ multiplex PCR, and TCRdb holds only the in-frame ones, with some missing. The sample table sets out about 200,000 clones. The sequencing input was PBMCs. The receptors shown here come from a boy aged 10-17 years in good health and CMV-seronegative. Both conserved end residues are part of each CDR3. D genes are given only for firm matches.

v_gene: TRBV7-2
j_gene: TRBJ1-5
d_gene: TRBD1
CDR3aa: CASSKWGQGLSNQPQHF
CDR3nt: TGTGCCAGCAGCAAATGGGGACAGGGGCTAAGCAATCAGCCCCAGCATTTT

v_gene: TRBV30
j_gene: TRBJ1-6
d_gene: -
CDR3aa: CAWLPPRQGIDHNSPLHF
CDR3nt: TGTGCCTGGCTCCCCCCACGGCAGGGCATAGACCATAATTCACCCCTCCACTTT

v_gene: TRBV21-1
j_gene: TRBJ1-1
d_gene: -
CDR3aa: CASSKARQGKVENTEAFF
CDR3nt: TGTGCCAGCAGCAAAGCAAGGCAGGGAAAGGTGGAGAACACTGAAGCTTTCTTT

v_gene: TRBV7-9
j_gene: TRBJ2-3
d_gene: TRBD2
CDR3aa: CASSFGLAGARADTQYF
CDR3nt: TGTGCCAGCAGCTTTGGACTAGCGGGGGCTCGGGCAGATACGCAGTATTTT

v_gene: TRBV13
j_gene: TRBJ2-5
d_gene: TRBD2
CDR3aa: CASSFIRRGVETQYF
CDR3nt: TGTGCCAGCAGCTTCATTCGGCGGGGGGTGGAGACCCAGTACTTC

v_gene: TRBV19
j_gene: TRBJ1-1
d_gene: -
CDR3aa: CASTPDSWMAEAFF
CDR3nt: TGTGCCAGTACTCCAGACTCATGGATGGCTGAAGCTTTCTTT

v_gene: TRBV5-4
j_gene: TRBJ2-3
d_gene: -
CDR3aa: CASSLGGGGGTDTQYF
CDR3nt: TGTGCCAGCAGCTTGGGTGGGGGAGGAGGCACAGATACGCAGTATTTT

v_gene: TRBV5-3
j_gene: TRBJ2-7
d_gene: TRBD1
CDR3aa: CARSLVRDSRTYEQYF
CDR3nt: TGTGCCAGAAGCTTAGTACGGGACAGTCGAACCTACGAGCAGTACTTC

v_gene: TRBV28
j_gene: TRBJ1-6
d_gene: TRBD1
CDR3aa: CASSPRDSGRRGINSPLHF
CDR3nt: TGTGCCAGCAGCCCCCGGGACAGTGGGAGGAGGGGGATTAATTCACCCCTCCACTTT

v_gene: TRBV18
j_gene: TRBJ1-1
d_gene: TRBD1
CDR3aa: CASSKTTGPPTEAFF
CDR3nt: TGTGCCAGCTCAAAAACGACAGGGCCGCCCACTGAAGCTTTCTTT

v_gene: TRBV5-6
j_gene: TRBJ2-7
d_gene: TRBD2
CDR3aa: CASSLGTRGSYEQYF
CDR3nt: TGTGCCAGCAGCTTGGGGACTAGAGGCTCCTACGAGCAGTACTTC

v_gene: TRBV6-5
j_gene: TRBJ2-3
d_gene: TRBD1
CDR3aa: CASSYDRALTDTQYF
CDR3nt: TGTGCCAGCAGTTACGACAGGGCCCTCACAGATACGCAGTATTTT

v_gene: TRBV6-5
j_gene: TRBJ2-7
d_gene: TRBD1
CDR3aa: CASSNAGTGSHEQYF
CDR3nt: TGTGCCAGCAGTAATGCCGGGACAGGGTCTCACGAGCAGTACTTC

v_gene: TRBV5-6
j_gene: TRBJ1-6
d_gene: -
CDR3aa: CASSKGLGGTYNSPLHF
CDR3nt: TGTGCCAGCAGCAAGGGGCTGGGGGGTACCTATAATTCACCCCTCCACTTT

v_gene: TRBV5-1
j_gene: TRBJ2-3
d_gene: -
CDR3aa: CASSAGRMGTDTQYF
CDR3nt: TGCGCCAGCAGCGCAGGTCGAATGGGCACAGATACGCAGTATTTT

v_gene: TRBV7-2
j_gene: TRBJ1-2
d_gene: -
CDR3aa: CASRLKGVSNYGYTF
CDR3nt: TGTGCCAGCAGACTCAAGGGGGTTTCTAACTATGGCTACACCTTC

v_gene: TRBV19
j_gene: TRBJ2-2
d_gene: -
CDR3aa: CASSTPGRRAGELFF
CDR3nt: TGTGCCAGTAGTACCCCAGGGCGACGGGCCGGGGAGCTGTTTTTT

v_gene: TRBV4-2
j_gene: TRBJ1-1
d_gene: -
CDR3aa: CASSQVDRNTEAFF
CDR3nt: TGTGCCAGCAGCCAAGTTGACAGAAACACTGAAGCTTTCTTT

v_gene: TRBV7-6
j_gene: TRBJ1-2
d_gene: -
CDR3aa: CASSFEKANYGYTF
CDR3nt: TGTGCCAGCAGCTTCGAGAAAGCTAACTATGGCTACACCTTC

v_gene: TRBV5-1
j_gene: TRBJ2-3
d_gene: TRBD2
CDR3aa: CASTRRRGGSTDTQYF
CDR3nt: TGCGCCAGCACGAGAAGGCGGGGGGGTTCCACAGATACGCAGTATTTT

v_gene: TRBV4-1
j_gene: TRBJ1-5
d_gene: TRBD1
CDR3aa: CASSLTGVLHDQPQHF
CDR3nt: TGCGCCAGCAGCCTCACAGGGGTACTACATGATCAGCCCCAGCATTTT

v_gene: TRBV30
j_gene: TRBJ2-5
d_gene: -
CDR3aa: CAWSDDSQETQYF
CDR3nt: TGTGCCTGGAGTGACGACAGCCAAGAGACCCAGTACTTC

v_gene: TRBV7-8
j_gene: TRBJ2-5
d_gene: TRBD1
CDR3aa: CASSHDPGQGLLETQYF
CDR3nt: TGTGCCAGCAGCCACGACCCGGGACAGGGGTTGTTAGAGACCCAGTACTTC

v_gene: TRBV11-2
j_gene: TRBJ1-1
d_gene: -
CDR3aa: CASSLGRGFGHTEAFF
CDR3nt: TGTGCCAGCAGCTTAGGCAGGGGTTTCGGACACACTGAAGCTTTCTTT

v_gene: TRBV4-1
j_gene: TRBJ2-7
d_gene: TRBD1
CDR3aa: CASSQGDLRGPDSYEQYF
CDR3nt: TGCGCCAGCAGCCAAGGTGACCTCAGGGGGCCCGACTCCTACGAGCAGTACTTC